This T cell receptor beta chain is from a study of cytomegalovirus exposure and HLA in healthy donors. Both 60 Vbeta primers and 13 Jbeta primers went into the PCR. The table came from immunoSEQ multiplex PCR; TCRdb's copy has only in-frame clones and leaves some out. The sample holds fewer than 120,000 clones, more than 65% seen once. Details on this clone: As yet, its antigen is unknown.

Study-wide results and caveats: In a later analysis, across HLA loci, associated TCR counts were highest for DRB1, lowest for HLA-C. In a later analysis, donors in an Asian-associated ancestry cluster reportedly had fewer N-insertions in productive TCRs than the cohort mean. Immune exposure data for these donors was limited to CMV serostatus.

The V gene's germline CDR1 is SGHDN and CDR2 FVKESK. The CDR3 loop spans 14 amino acids. Between the trimmed V and J ends, which lost 1 base and 3 bases, there was a span of 9 bases. The clonotype comes from a man aged 30 to 45 in good health and CMV-seropositive. Sequencing used PBMCs. The V call is TRBV14, the J call TRBJ1-2, with D maybe TRBD1 (5 bases). Here the CDR3 reads CASSQGGRDYGYTF. The CDR3 DNA is TGTGCCAGCAGCCAAGGGGGCCGGGACTATGGCTACACCTTC.